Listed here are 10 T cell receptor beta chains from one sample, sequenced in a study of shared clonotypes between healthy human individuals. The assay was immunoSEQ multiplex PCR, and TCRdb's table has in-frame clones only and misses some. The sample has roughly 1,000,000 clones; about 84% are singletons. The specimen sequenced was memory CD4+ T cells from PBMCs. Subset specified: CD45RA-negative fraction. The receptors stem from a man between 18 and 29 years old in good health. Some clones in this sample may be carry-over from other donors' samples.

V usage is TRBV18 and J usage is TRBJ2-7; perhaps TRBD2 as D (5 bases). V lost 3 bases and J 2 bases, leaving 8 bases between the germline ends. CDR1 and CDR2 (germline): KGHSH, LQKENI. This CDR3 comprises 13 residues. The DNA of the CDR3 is TGTGCCAGCTCACCGGGGAGCACCTACGAGCAGTACTTC. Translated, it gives CASSPGSTYEQYF.

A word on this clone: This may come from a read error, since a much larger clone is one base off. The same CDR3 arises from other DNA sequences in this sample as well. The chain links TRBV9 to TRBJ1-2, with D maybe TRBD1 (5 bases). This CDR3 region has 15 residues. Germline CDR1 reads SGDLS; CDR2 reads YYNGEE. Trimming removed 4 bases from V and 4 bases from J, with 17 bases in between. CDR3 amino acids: CASSPGTGLGYGYTF. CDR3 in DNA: TGTGCCAGCAGCCCCGGGACGGGTTTGGGCTATGGCTACACCTTC.

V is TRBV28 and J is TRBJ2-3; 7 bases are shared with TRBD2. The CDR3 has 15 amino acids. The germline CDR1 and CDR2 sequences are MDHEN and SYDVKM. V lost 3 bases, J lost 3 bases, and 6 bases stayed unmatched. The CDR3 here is CASSFGGRVTDTQYF. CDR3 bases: TGTGCCAGCAGTTTCGGAGGGAGGGTTACAGATACGCAGTATTTT.

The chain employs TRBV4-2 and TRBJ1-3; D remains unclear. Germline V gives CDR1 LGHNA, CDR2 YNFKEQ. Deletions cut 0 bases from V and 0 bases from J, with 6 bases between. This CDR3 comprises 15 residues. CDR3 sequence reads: CASSQDFTSGNTIYF. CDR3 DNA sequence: TGTGCCAGCAGCCAAGATTTCACCTCTGGAAACACCATATATTTT.

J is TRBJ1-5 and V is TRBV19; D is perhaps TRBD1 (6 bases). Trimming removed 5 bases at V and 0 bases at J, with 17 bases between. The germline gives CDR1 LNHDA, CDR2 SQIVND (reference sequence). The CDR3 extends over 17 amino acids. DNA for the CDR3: TGTGCCAGTAGTCCGGGTAGACAGGTCGCTAGCAATCAGCCCCAGCATTTT. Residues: CASSPGRQVASNQPQHF.

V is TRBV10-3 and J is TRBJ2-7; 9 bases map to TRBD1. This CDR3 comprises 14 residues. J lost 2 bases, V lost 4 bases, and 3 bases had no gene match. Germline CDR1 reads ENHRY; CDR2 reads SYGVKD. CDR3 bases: TGTGCCATCAGTGGCGGACAGGGGCCCTACGAGCAGTACTTC. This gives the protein CAISGGQGPYEQYF.

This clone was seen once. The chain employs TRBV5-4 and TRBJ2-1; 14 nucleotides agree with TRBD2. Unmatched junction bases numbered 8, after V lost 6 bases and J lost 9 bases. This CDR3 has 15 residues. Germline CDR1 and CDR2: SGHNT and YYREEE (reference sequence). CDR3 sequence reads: CASTNGGLAGGEQFF. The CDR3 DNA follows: TGTGCCAGCACGAATGGAGGACTAGCGGGGGGTGAGCAGTTCTTC.

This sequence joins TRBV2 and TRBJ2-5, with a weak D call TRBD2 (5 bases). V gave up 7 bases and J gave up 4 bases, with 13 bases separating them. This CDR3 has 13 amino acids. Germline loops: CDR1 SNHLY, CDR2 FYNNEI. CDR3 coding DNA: TGTGCCAGCAAAACGGGGTACGGAGAGACCCAGTACTTC. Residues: CASKTGYGETQYF.

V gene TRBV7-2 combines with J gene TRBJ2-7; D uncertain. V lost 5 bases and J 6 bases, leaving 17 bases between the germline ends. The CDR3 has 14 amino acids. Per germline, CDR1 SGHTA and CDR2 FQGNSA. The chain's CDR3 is CASSQIGWSGEQYF. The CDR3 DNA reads TGTGCCAGCAGCCAGATCGGGTGGTCGGGCGAGCAGTACTTC.

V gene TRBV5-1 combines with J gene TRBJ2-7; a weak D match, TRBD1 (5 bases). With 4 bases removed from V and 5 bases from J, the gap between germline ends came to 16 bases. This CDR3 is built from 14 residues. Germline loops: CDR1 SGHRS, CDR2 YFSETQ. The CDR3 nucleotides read TGCGCCAGCAGCCCAGGGTTCGGAATCAACGAGCAGTACTTC. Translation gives CASSPGFGINEQYF. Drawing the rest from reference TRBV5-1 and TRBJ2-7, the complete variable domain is KAGVTQTPRYLIKTRGQQVTLSCSPISGHRSVSWYQQTPGQGLQFLFEYFSETQRNKGNFPGRFSGRQFSNSRSEMNVSTLELGDSALYLCASSPGFGINEQYFGPGTRLTVT.